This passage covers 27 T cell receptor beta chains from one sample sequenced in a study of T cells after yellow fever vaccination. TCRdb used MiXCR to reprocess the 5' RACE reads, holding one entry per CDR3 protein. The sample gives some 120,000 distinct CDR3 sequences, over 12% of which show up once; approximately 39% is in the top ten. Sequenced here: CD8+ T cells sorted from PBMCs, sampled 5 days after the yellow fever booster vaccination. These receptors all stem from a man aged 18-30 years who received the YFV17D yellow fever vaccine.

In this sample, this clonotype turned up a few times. CDR3 sequence: CASSRTLSGGLDYEQYF. DNA for the CDR3: TGTGCCAGCAGTCGGACCCTTAGCGGGGGGCTCGACTACGAGCAGTACTTC. J is TRBJ2-7 and V is TRBV6-6; the match to TRBD2 covers 10 bases. V was pared by 5 bases and J by 3 bases, with 13 bases of the junction left unmatched. The CDR3 consists of 17 residues. Germline values: CDR1 MNHNY, CDR2 SVGAGI (reference sequence).

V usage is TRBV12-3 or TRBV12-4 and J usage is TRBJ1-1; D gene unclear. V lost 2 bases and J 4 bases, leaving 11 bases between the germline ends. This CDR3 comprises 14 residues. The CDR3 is CASSLRPLGTEAFF. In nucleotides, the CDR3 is TGTGCCAGCAGTTTACGGCCACTGGGCACTGAAGCTTTCTTT.

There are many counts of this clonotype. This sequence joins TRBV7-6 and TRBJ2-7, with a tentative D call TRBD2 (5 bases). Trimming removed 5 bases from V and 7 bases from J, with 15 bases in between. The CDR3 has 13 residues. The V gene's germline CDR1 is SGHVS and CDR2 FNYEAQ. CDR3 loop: CASSPGILWEQYF. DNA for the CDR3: TGTGCCAGCAGCCCGGGGATACTTTGGGAGCAGTACTTC. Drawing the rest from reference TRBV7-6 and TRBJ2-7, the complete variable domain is GAGVSQSPRYKVTKRGQDVALRCDPISGHVSLYWYRQALGQGPEFLTYFNYEAQQDKSGLPNDRFSAERPEGSISTLTIQRTEQRDSAMYRCASSPGILWEQYFGPGTRLTVT.

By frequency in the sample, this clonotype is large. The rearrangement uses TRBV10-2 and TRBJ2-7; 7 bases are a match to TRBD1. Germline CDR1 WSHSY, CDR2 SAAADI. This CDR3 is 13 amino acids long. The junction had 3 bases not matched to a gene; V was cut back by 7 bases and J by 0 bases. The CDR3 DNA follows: TGCGCCAGCATGACAGGGCACTCCTACGAGCAGTACTTC. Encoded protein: CASMTGHSYEQYF.

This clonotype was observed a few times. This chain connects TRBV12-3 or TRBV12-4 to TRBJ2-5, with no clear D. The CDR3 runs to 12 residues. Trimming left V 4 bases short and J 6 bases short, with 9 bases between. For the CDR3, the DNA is TGTGCCAGCAGTTCCGGCAGTCAGACCCAGTACTTC. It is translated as CASSSGSQTQYF.

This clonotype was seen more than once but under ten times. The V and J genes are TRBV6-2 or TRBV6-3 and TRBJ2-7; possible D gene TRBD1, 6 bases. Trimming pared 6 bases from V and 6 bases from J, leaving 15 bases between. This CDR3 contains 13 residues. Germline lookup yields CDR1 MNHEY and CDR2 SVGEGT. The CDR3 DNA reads TGTGCCAGCAGCGATACAGGGATTCGCGAGCAGTACGTC. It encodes CASSDTGIREQYV.

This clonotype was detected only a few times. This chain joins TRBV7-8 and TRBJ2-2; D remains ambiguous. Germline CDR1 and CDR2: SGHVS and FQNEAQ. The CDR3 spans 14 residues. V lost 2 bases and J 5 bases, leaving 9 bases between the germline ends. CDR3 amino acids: CASSLQIRTGELFF. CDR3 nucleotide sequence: TGTGCCAGCAGCTTACAGATTAGAACCGGGGAGCTGTTTTTT.

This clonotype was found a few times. CDR3 amino acids: CASSQGPKSGNQPQHF. The CDR3 DNA follows: TGTGCCAGCAGCCAAGGTCCCAAATCTGGCAATCAGCCCCAGCATTTT. The genes are TRBV14 and TRBJ1-5; no definite D call. Germline V CDR1 and CDR2: SGHDN, FVKESK. V was trimmed by 1 base and J by 2 bases, leaving 12 bases between them. The CDR3 loop spans 16 amino acids.

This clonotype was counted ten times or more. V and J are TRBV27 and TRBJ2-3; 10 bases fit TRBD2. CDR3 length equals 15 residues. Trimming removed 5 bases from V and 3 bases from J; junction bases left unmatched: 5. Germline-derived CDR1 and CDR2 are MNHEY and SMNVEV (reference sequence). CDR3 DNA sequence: TGTGCCAGCAGTGCCTCTAGCGGGGGAACAGATACGCAGTATTTT. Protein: CASSASSGGTDTQYF.

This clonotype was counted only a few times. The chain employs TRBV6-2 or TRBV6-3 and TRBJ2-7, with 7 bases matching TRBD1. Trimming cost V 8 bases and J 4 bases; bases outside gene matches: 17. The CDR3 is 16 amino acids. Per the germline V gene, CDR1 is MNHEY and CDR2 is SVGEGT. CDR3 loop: CASCRDRVFLWYEQYV. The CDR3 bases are TGTGCCAGCTGCCGGGACAGAGTATTCCTCTGGTACGAGCAGTACGTC.

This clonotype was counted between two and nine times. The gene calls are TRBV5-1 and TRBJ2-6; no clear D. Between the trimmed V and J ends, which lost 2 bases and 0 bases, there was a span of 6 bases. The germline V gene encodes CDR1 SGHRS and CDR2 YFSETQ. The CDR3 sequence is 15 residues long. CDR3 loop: CASSFYASGANVLTF. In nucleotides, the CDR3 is TGCGCCAGCAGCTTTTATGCCTCTGGGGCCAACGTCCTGACTTTC.

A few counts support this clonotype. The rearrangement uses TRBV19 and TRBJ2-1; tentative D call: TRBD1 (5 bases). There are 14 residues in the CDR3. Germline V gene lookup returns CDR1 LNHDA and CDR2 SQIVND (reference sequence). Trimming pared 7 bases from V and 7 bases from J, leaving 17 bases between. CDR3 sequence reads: CASTRQGKFNEQFF. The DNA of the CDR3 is TGTGCCAGTACTCGCCAGGGAAAGTTTAATGAGCAGTTCTTC.

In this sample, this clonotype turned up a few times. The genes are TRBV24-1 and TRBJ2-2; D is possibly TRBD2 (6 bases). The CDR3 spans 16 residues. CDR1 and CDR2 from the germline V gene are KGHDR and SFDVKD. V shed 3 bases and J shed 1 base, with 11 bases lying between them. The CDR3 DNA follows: TGTGCCACCAGTGATGAGACCGGGGGGAACACCGGGGAGCTGTTTTTT. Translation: CATSDETGGNTGELFF.

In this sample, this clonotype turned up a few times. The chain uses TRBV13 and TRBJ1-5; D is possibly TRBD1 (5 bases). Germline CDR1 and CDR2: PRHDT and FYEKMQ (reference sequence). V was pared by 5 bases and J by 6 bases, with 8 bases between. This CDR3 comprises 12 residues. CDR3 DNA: TGTGCCAGCAGCAGGGGAACTCAGCCCCAGCATTTT. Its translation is CASSRGTQPQHF.

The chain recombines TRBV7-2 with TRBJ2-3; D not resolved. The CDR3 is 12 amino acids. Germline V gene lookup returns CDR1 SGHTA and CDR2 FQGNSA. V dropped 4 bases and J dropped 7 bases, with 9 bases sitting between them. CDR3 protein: CASSSTPYTQYF. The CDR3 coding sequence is TGTGCCAGCAGCTCGACACCTTATACGCAGTATTTT.

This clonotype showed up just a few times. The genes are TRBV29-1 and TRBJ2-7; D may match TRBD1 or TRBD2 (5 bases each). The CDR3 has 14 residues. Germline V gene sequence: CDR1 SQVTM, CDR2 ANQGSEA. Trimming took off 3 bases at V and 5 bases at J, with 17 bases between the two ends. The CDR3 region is CSVDLGVFQNEQYF. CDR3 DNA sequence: TGCAGCGTTGACTTGGGGGTCTTCCAGAACGAGCAGTACTTC.

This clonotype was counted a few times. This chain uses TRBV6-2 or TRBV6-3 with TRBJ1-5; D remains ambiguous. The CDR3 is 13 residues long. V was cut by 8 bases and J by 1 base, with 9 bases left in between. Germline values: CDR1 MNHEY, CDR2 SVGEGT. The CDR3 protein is CASREDSNQPQHF. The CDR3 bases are TGTGCCAGCCGGGAGGACAGCAATCAGCCCCAGCATTTT.

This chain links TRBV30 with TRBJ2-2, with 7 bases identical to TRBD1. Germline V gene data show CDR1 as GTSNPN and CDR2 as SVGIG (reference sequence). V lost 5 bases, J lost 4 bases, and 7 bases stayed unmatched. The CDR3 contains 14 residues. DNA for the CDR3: TGTGCCTGGGGGGAGACAGGGCTCACCGGGGAGCTGTTTTTT. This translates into CAWGETGLTGELFF.

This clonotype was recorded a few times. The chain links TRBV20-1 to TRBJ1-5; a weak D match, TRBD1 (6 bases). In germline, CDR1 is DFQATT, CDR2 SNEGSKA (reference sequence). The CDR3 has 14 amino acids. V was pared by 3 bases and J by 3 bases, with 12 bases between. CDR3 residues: CSAREDSLNQPQHF. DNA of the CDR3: TGCAGTGCTAGGGAGGACAGCCTCAATCAGCCCCAGCATTTT.

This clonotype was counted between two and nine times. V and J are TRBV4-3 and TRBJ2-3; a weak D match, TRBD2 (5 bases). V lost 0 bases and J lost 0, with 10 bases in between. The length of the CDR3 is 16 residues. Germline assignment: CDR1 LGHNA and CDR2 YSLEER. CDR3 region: CASSQDLGGSTDTQYF. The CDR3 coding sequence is TGCGCCAGCAGCCAAGATCTCGGCGGGAGCACAGATACGCAGTATTTT.

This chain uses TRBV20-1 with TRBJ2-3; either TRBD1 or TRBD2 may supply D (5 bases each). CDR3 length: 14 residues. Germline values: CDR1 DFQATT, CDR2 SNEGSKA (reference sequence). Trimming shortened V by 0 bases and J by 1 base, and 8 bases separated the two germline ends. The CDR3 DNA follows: TGCAGTGCTAGAGATAGGGGACGCACAGATACGCAGTATTTT. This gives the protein CSARDRGRTDTQYF.

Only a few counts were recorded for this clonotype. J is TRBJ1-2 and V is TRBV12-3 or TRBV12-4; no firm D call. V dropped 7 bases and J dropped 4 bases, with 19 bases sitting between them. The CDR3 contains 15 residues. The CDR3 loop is CASKTTVADTYGYTF. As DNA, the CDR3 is TGTGCCAGCAAAACCACGGTGGCAGATACCTATGGCTACACCTTC.

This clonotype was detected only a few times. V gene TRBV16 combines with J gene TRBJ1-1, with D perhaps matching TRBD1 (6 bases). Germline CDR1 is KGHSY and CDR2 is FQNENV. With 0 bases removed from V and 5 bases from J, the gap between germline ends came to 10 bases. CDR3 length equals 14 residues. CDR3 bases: TGTGCCAGCAGCCAATCGCAGGGGTGGACTGAAGCTTTCTTT. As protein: CASSQSQGWTEAFF.

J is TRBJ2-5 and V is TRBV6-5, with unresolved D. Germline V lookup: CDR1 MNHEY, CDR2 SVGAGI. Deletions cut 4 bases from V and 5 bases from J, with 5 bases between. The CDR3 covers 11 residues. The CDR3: CASSSGETQYF. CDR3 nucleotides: TGTGCCAGCAGTTCCGGGGAGACCCAGTACTTC.

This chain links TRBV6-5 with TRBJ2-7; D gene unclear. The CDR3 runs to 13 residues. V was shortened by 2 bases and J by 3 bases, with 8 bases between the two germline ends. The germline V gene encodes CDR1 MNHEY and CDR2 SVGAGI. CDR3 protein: CASSYRHDYEQYF. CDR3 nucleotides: TGTGCCAGCAGTTACCGCCACGACTACGAGCAGTACTTC.

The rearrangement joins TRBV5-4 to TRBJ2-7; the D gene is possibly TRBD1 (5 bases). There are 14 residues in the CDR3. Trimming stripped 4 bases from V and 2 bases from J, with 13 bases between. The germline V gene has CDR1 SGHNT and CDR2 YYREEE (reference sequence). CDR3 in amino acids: CASSGQGSTYEQYF. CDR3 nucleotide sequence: TGTGCCAGCAGCGGGCAGGGATCTACCTACGAGCAGTACTTC. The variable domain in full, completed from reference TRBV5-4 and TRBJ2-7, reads ETGVTQSPTHLIKTRGQQVTLRCSSQSGHNTVSWYQQALGQGPQFIFQYYREEENGRGNFPPRFSGLQFPNYSSELNVNALELDDSALYLCASSGQGSTYEQYFGPGTRLTVT.

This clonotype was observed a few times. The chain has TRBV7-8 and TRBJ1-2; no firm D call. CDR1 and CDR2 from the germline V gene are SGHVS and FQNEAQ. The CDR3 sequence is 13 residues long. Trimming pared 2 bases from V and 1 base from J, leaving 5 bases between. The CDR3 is CASSLLDNYGYTF. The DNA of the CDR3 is TGTGCCAGCAGCTTATTGGATAACTATGGCTACACCTTC.